A selection of T cell receptor beta chains follows, all from one sample in a study of cytomegalovirus exposure and HLA in healthy donors. Only in-frame clones appear in the TCRdb table, and some are missing; sequencing was by immunoSEQ multiplex PCR. The sample shows around 80,000 clones, roughly 70% of them seen only once. The sequencing sample was made of PBMCs. The receptors stem from a man aged 40-49 years in good health and CMV-seropositive. Both conserved end residues are part of each CDR3. The D gene is left open where the match is weak. Expanded clones get a size class; other rows say once, few or many, or leave the size out.

15	TRBD1	TRBV6-1	few	TRBJ1-1	CASIAMDRGNTEAFF	TGTGCCAGCATCGCGATGGACAGGGGTAACACTGAAGCTTTCTTT
14	NA	TRBV2	many	TRBJ1-4	CASREQGSGEKLFF	TGTGCCAGCAGGGAACAGGGTTCAGGCGAAAAACTGTTTTTT
14	NA	TRBV10-1	NA	TRBJ2-1	CASSAAAVNNEQFF	TGCGCCAGCAGTGCCGCTGCAGTGAACAATGAGCAGTTCTTC
14	NA	TRBV7-8	NA	TRBJ1-2	CASSSQGTNYGYTF	TGTGCCAGCAGCTCACAGGGAACTAACTATGGCTACACCTTC
13	TRBD1	TRBV19	once	TRBJ2-5	CASKDRRQETQYF	TGTGCCAGTAAGGACAGGCGCCAAGAGACCCAGTACTTC
16	TRBD2	TRBV5-1	NA	TRBJ2-3	CASSLMSGGRTDTQYF	TGCGCCAGCAGCTTAATGAGCGGGGGCCGCACAGATACGCAGTATTTT
18	TRBD2	TRBV9	NA	TRBJ2-5	CASSVRPRSGGAEETQYF	TGTGCCAGCAGCGTCCGACCCCGAAGCGGGGGGGCCGAAGAGACCCAGTACTTC
15	TRBD1	TRBV6-5	NA	TRBJ1-1	CASSYFRTGNTEAFF	TGTGCCAGCAGTTACTTCAGGACAGGGAACACTGAAGCTTTCTTT
15	TRBD2	TRBV27	NA	TRBJ2-7	CASSLSGGAGYEQYF	TGTGCCAGCAGTTTATCCGGGGGGGCCGGCTACGAGCAGTACTTC
13	NA	TRBV6-1	NA	TRBJ1-1	CASSHYSNTEAFF	TGTGCCAGCAGTCACTATTCGAACACTGAAGCTTTCTTT
15	TRBD2	TRBV6-6	NA	TRBJ2-5	CASSPFGTSGETQYF	TGTGCCAGCAGTCCTTTTGGGACTAGCGGGGAGACCCAGTACTTC
15	NA	TRBV5-1	NA	TRBJ1-3	CASSLDRSSGNTIYF	TGCGCCAGCAGCTTGGATCGGAGCTCTGGAAACACCATATATTTT
12	NA	TRBV18	few	TRBJ2-7	CASSPDTYEQYF	TGTGCCAGCTCACCCGACACCTACGAGCAGTACTTC
13	NA	TRBV6-5	NA	TRBJ2-7	CASRRGQLYEQYF	TGTGCCAGCAGGCGGGGACAGCTCTACGAGCAGTACTTC
15	NA	TRBV28	NA	TRBJ2-5	CASSLPDRRQETQYF	TGTGCCAGCAGTTTACCAGACAGGAGACAAGAGACCCAGTACTTC
14	TRBD1	TRBV6-1	NA	TRBJ1-5	CASSPQGAGQPQHF	TGTGCCAGCAGCCCTCAGGGGGCAGGTCAGCCCCAGCATTTT
14	NA	TRBV5-1	NA	TRBJ1-1	CASSLGGGATEAFF	TGCGCCAGCAGCTTGGGGGGGGGAGCGACTGAAGCTTTCTTT
14	NA	TRBV9	NA	TRBJ2-3	CASRGGGPTDTQYF	TGTGCCAGCAGAGGGGGAGGGCCGACAGATACGCAGTATTTT
14	TRBD1	TRBV27	once	TRBJ1-2	CASSVTTGVHGYTF	TGTGCCAGCAGTGTAACGACAGGGGTTCACGGCTACACCTTC
11	NA	TRBV30	once	TRBJ1-1	CAWIRQVEAFF	TGTGCCTGGATTCGGCAGGTCGAAGCTTTCTTT
17	NA	TRBV7-2	few	TRBJ2-1	CASSLQPGLSVRGEQFF	TGTGCCAGCAGCCTCCAGCCGGGACTGTCCGTTCGAGGTGAGCAGTTCTTC
14	TRBD1	TRBV27	NA	TRBJ1-2	CASSSQTGDYGYTF	TGTGCCAGCAGTTCCCAGACAGGGGACTATGGCTACACCTTC
14	NA	TRBV28	NA	TRBJ1-1	CASSLAGRGTEAFF	TGTGCCAGCAGTTTAGCAGGGAGGGGCACTGAAGCTTTCTTT
12	NA	TRBV7-9	NA	TRBJ2-5	CASSGAGETQYF	TGTGCCAGCAGCGGGGCAGGAGAGACCCAGTACTTC
13	NA	TRBV9	NA	TRBJ2-7	CASSVFSEGEQYF	TGTGCCAGCAGCGTTTTTTCTGAGGGCGAGCAGTACTTC
14	TRBD1	TRBV19	few	TRBJ1-5	CASARAGGEGPQHF	TGTGCCAGCGCTCGGGCAGGGGGCGAAGGGCCCCAGCATTTT
15	TRBD2	TRBV7-8	few	TRBJ2-7	CASSLTTGTRGEQYF	TGTGCCAGCAGCTTAACGACCGGGACTAGGGGCGAGCAGTACTTC
16	TRBD2	TRBV25-1	NA	TRBJ2-3	CASSQTSGPSTDTQYF	TGTGCCAGCTCCCAGACTAGCGGGCCCTCCACAGATACGCAGTATTTT
13	NA	TRBV5-8	NA	TRBJ1-2	CASSLGGVLRYTF	TGTGCCAGCAGCTTGGGCGGGGTGTTGCGCTACACCTTC
16	NA	TRBV4-1	NA	TRBJ1-1	CASSQDRAVMNTEAFF	TGCGCCAGCAGCCAAGATCGTGCAGTCATGAACACTGAAGCTTTCTTT
14	TRBD1	TRBV11-2	NA	TRBJ2-7	CASSSPGQGYEQYF	TGTGCCAGCAGCTCCCCCGGACAGGGGTACGAGCAGTACTTC
17	TRBD2	TRBV9	few	TRBJ2-4	CASSVDPSGRTKNIQYF	TGTGCCAGCAGCGTGGACCCTAGCGGGAGGACCAAAAACATTCAGTACTTC
13	NA	TRBV29-1	NA	TRBJ1-2	CSVVSDLRYGYTF	TGCAGCGTTGTCTCAGATCTTCGCTATGGCTACACCTTC
17	NA	TRBV2	NA	TRBJ1-5	CASSEVGGEYSNQPQHF	TGTGCCAGCAGTGAAGTGGGAGGGGAATACAGCAATCAGCCCCAGCATTTT
13	NA	TRBV9	NA	TRBJ1-1	CASSVSVNTEAFF	TGTGCCAGCAGCGTTTCAGTTAACACTGAAGCTTTCTTT